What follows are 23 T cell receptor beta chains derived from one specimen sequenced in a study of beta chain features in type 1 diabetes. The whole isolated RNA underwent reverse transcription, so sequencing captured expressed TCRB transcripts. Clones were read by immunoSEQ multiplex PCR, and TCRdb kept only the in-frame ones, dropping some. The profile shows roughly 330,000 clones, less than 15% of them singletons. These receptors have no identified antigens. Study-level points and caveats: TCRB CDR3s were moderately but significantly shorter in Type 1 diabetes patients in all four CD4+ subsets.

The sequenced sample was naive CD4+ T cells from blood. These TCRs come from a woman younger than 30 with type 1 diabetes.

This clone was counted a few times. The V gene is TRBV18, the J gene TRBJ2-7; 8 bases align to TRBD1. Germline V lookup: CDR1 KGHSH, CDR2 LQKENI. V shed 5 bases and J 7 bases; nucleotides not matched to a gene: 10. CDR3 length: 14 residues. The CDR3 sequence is CASSGPGGSVEQYF. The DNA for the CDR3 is TGTGCCAGCTCAGGCCCAGGGGGCTCAGTAGAGCAGTACTTC.

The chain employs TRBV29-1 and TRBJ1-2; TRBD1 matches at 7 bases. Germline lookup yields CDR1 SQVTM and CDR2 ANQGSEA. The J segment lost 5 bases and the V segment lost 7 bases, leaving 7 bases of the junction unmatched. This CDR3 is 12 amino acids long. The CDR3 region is CSANRGGYGYTF. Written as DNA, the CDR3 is TGCAGCGCGAACAGGGGTGGGTATGGCTACACCTTC.

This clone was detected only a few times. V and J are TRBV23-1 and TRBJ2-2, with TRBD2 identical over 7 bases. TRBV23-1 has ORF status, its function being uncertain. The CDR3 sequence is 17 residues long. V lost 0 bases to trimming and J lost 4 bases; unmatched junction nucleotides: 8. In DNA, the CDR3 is TGCGCCAGCAGTCAATCGGATTGGGAGGGCCGCACCGGGGAGCTGTTTTTT. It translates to CASSQSDWEGRTGELFF.

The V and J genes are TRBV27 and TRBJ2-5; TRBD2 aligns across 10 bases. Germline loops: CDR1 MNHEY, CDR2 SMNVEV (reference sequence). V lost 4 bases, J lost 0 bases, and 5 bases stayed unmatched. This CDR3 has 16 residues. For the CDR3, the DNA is TGTGCCAGCAGTTCCCTACTAGCGGGGAACCAAGAGACCCAGTACTTC. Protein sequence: CASSSLLAGNQETQYF.

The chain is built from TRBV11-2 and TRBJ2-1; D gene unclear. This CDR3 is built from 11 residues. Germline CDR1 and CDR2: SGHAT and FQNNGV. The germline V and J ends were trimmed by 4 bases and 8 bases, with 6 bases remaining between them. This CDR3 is CASSSSYEQFF. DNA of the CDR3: TGTGCCAGCAGCTCTTCCTATGAGCAGTTCTTC.

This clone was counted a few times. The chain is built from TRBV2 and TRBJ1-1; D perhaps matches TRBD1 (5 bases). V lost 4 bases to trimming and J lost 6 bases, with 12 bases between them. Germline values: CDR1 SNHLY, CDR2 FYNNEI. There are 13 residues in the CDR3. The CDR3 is CASSGLGGAEAFF. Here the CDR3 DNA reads TGTGCCAGCAGTGGATTAGGAGGGGCTGAAGCTTTCTTT. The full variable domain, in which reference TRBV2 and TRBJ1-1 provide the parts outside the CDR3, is EPEVTQTPSHQVTQMGQEVILRCVPISNHLYFYWYRQILGQKVEFLVSFYNNEISEKSEIFDDQFSVERPDGSNFTLKIRSTKLEDSAMYFCASSGLGGAEAFFGQGTRLTVV.

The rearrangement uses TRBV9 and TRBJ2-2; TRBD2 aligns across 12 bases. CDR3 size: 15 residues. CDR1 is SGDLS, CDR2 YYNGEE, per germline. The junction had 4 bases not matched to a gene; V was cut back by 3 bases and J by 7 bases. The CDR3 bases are TGTGCCAGCAGCGCGGGACTAGCGGGTTACGGGGAGCTGTTTTTT. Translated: CASSAGLAGYGELFF. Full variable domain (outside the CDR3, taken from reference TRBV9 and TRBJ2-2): DSGVTQTPKHLITATGQRVTLRCSPRSGDLSVYWYQQSLDQGLQFLIQYYNGEERAKGNILERFSAQQFPDLHSELNLSSLELGDSALYFCASSAGLAGYGELFFGEGSRLTVL.

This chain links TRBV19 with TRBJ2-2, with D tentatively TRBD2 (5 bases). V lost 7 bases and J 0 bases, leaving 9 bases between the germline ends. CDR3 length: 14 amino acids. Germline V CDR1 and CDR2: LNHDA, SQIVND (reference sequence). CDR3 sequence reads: CASTRATNTGELFF. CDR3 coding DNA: TGTGCCAGTACGAGGGCCACGAACACCGGGGAGCTGTTTTTT.

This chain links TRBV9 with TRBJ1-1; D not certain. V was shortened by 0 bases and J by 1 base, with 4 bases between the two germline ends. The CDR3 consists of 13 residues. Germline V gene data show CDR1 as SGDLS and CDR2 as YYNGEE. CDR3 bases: TGTGCCAGCAGCGTAGAGAGGAACACTGAAGCTTTCTTT. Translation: CASSVERNTEAFF.

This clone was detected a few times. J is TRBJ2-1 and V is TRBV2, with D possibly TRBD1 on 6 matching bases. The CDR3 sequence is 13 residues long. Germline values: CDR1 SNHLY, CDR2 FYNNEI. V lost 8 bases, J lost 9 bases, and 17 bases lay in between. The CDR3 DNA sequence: TGTGCCAGCCGACGGGCACAGGGCGTTGAGCAGTTCTTC. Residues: CASRRAQGVEQFF.

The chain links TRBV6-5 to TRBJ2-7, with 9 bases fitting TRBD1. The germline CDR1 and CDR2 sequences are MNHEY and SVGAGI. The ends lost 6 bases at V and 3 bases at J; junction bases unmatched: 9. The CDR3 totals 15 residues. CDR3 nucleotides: TGTGCCAGCAGACGGGACAGGGAAAAAGGCTACGAGCAGTACGTC. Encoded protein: CASRRDREKGYEQYV.

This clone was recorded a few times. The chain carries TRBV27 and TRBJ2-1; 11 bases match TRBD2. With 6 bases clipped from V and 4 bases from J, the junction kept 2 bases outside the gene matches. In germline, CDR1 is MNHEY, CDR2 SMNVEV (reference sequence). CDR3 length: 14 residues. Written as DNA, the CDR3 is TGTGCCAGCAGACTAGCGGGAGTGTACAATGAGCAGTTCTTC. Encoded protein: CASRLAGVYNEQFF.

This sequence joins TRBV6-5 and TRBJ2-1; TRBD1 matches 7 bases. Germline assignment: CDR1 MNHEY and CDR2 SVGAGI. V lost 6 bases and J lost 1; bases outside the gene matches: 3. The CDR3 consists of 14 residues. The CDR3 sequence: CASSYRGSYNEQFF. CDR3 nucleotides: TGTGCCAGCAGCTACAGGGGATCCTACAATGAGCAGTTCTTC.

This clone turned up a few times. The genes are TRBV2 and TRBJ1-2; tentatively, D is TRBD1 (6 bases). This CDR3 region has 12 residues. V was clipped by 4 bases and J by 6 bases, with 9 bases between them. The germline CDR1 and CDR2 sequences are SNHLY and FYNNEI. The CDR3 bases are TGTGCCAGCAGTGCCAGGGGCGATGGCTACACCTTC. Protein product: CASSARGDGYTF.

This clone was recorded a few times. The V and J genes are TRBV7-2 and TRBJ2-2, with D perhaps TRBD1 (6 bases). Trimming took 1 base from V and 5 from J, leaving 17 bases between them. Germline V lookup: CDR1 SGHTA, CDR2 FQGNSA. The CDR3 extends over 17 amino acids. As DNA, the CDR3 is TGTGCCAGCAGCTTAGTAACTGGGGGCGGATGGACCGGGGAGCTGTTTTTT. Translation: CASSLVTGGGWTGELFF.

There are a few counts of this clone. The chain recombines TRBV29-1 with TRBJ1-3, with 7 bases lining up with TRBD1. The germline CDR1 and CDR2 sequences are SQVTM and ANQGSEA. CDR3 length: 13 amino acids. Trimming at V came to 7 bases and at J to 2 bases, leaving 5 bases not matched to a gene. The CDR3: CSAGDRAGNTIYF. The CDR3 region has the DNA TGCAGCGCCGGAGACAGGGCTGGAAACACCATATATTTT.

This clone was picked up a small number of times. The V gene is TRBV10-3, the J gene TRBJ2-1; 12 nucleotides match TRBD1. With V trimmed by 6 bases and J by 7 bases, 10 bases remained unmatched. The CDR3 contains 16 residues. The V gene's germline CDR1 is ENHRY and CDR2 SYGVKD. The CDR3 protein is CAIRGTGGSVLNEQFF. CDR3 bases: TGTGCCATCAGGGGGACAGGGGGCTCCGTGTTGAATGAGCAGTTCTTC.

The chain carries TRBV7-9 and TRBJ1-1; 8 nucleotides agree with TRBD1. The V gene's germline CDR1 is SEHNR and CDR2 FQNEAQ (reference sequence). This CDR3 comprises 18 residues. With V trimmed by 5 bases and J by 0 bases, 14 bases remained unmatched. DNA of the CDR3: TGTGCCAGCAGCATTACCCAGGGGGCTGGGGGTATGAACACTGAAGCTTTCTTT. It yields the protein CASSITQGAGGMNTEAFF.

The CDR3 reads CASSDRTSGSYEQYF. CDR3 sequence (DNA): TGTGCCAGCAGCGACCGGACTAGCGGGAGCTACGAGCAGTACTTC. The chain couples TRBV6-6 to TRBJ2-7; 13 bases agree with TRBD2. The junction had 5 bases not matched to a gene; V was cut back by 6 bases and J by 3 bases. CDR3 length: 15 amino acids. Germline CDR1 reads MNHNY; CDR2 reads SVGAGI (reference sequence).

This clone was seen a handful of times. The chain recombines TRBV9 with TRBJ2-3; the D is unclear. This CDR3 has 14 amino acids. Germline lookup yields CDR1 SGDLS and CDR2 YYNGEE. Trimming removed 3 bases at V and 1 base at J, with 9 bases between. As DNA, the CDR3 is TGTGCCAGCAGCGGAGGCCCCCGCACAGATACGCAGTATTTT. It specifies CASSGGPRTDTQYF. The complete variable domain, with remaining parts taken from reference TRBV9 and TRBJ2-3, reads DSGVTQTPKHLITATGQRVTLRCSPRSGDLSVYWYQQSLDQGLQFLIQYYNGEERAKGNILERFSAQQFPDLHSELNLSSLELGDSALYFCASSGGPRTDTQYFGPGTRLTVL.

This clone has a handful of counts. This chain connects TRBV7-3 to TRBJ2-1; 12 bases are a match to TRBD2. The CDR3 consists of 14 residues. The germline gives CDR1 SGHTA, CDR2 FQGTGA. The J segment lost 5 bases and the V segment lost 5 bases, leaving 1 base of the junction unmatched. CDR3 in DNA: TGTGCCAGCAGCCGGACTAGCGGGGACAATGAGCAGTTCTTC. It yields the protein CASSRTSGDNEQFF.

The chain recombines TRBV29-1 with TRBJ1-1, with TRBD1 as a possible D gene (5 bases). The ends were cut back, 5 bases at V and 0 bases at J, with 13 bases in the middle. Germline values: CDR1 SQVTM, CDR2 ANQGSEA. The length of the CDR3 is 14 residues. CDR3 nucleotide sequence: TGCAGCGTTTTTAGGGGCACCTTGAACACTGAAGCTTTCTTT. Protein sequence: CSVFRGTLNTEAFF.

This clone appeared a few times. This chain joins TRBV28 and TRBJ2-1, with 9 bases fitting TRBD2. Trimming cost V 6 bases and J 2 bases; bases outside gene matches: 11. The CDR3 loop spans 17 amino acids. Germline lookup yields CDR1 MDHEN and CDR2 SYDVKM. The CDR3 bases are TGTGCCAGCAGCCTTGGGGGTAGCGGGGGACCCTACAATGAGCAGTTCTTC. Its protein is CASSLGGSGGPYNEQFF.